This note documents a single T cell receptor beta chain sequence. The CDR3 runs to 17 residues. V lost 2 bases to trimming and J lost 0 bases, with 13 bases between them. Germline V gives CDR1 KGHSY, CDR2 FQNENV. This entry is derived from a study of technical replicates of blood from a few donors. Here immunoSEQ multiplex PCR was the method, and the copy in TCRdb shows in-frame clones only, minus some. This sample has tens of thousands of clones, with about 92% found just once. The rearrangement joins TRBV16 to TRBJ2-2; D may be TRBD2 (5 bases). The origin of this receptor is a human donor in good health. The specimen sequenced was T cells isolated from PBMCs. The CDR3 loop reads CASSQGSQFANTGELFF. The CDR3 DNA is TGTGCCAGCAGCCAAGGGAGTCAGTTCGCGAACACCGGGGAGCTGTTTTTT.